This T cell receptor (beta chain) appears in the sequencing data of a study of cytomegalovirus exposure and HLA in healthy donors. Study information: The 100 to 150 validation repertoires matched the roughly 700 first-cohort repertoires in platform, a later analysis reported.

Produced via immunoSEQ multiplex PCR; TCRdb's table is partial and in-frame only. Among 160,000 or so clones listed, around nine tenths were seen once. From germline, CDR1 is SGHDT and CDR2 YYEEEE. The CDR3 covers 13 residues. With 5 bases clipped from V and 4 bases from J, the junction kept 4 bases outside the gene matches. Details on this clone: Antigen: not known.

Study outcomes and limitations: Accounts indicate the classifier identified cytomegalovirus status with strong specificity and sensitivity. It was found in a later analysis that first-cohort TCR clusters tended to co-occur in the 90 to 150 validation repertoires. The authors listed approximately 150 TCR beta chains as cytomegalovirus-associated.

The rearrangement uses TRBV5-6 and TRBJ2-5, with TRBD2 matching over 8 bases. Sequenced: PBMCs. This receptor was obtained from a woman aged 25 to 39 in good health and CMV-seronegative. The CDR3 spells CASRYGGGETQYF. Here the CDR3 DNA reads TGTGCCAGCAGGTACGGGGGGGGAGAGACCCAGTACTTC.